The source of this T cell receptor (beta chain) is a study of human T cells and chemical hapten exposure. V was pared by 0 bases and J by 0 bases, with 9 bases between. Germline V lookup: CDR1 SGHDN, CDR2 FVKESK. This CDR3 has 15 residues. This clonotype turned up a few times. The study's library attached unique molecular identifiers to single cDNA molecules. TCRdb reprocessed the RACE reads via MiXCR and lists one record per CDR3 protein. Seen here are a few hundred thousand distinct CDR3 sequences, around 5.5% observed once, and the top ten hold about 8.2%. As to time point: pre-sensitization, week 0. Treatment described: therapeutic diphenylcyclopropenone sensitization with weekly scalp DPC.

The TCR originated in a woman in her late teens or twenties with alopecia areata. Some clones in this sample may be carry-over from other donors' samples. The material was whole blood, obtained in connection with sensitization to the hapten diphenylcyclopropenone (DPC). This chain links TRBV14 with TRBJ2-7, with a possible D match to TRBD2 (5 bases). The CDR3 protein is CASSQDRGFSYEQYF. The CDR3 DNA sequence: TGTGCCAGCAGCCAAGATAGAGGGTTCTCCTACGAGCAGTACTTC.